The T cell receptor beta chain under discussion was sequenced for a study of T-cell memory formation after mild COVID-19. General observations from the study: Contracting clones, day 15 to 85, had balanced CD4/CD8, and later expanders favored CD4+.

About this clonotype: Its antigen is unknown.

V was cut by 3 bases and J by 6 bases, with 15 bases left in between. CDR3 length equals 14 residues. TCRdb recomputed calls from the 5' RACE reads with MiXCR, one row per CDR3 protein. This table has some 450,000 distinct CDR3 sequences, roughly 20% appearing once. This rearrangement joins TRBV12-3 or TRBV12-4 to TRBJ2-7; perhaps TRBD2 as D (5 bases). The sequence was collected from an adult woman who had mild COVID-19 (a few samples of this study predate the infection). Cell type and time point are not known. Sequencing was carried out using PBMCs or a T cell subset sorted from them (not recorded which). The CDR3 here is CASSFLRTSGEQYF. In nucleotides, the CDR3 is TGTGCCAGCAGTTTTCTCCGGACTTCGGGCGAGCAGTACTTC.